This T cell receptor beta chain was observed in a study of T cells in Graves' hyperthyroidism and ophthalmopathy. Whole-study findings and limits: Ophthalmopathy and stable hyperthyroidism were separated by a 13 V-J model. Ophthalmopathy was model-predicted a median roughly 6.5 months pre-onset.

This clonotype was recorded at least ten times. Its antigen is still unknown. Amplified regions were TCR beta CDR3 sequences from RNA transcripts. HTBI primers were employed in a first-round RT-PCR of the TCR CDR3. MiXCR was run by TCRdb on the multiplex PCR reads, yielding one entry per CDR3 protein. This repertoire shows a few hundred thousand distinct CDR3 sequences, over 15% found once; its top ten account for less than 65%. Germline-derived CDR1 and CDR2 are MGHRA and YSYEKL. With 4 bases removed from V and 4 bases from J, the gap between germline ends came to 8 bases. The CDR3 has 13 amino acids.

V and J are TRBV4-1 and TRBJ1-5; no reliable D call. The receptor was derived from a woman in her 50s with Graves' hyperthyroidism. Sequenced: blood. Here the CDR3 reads CASSREINQPQHF. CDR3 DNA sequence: TGCGCCAGCAGCCGAGAGATTAATCAGCCCCAGCATTTT.